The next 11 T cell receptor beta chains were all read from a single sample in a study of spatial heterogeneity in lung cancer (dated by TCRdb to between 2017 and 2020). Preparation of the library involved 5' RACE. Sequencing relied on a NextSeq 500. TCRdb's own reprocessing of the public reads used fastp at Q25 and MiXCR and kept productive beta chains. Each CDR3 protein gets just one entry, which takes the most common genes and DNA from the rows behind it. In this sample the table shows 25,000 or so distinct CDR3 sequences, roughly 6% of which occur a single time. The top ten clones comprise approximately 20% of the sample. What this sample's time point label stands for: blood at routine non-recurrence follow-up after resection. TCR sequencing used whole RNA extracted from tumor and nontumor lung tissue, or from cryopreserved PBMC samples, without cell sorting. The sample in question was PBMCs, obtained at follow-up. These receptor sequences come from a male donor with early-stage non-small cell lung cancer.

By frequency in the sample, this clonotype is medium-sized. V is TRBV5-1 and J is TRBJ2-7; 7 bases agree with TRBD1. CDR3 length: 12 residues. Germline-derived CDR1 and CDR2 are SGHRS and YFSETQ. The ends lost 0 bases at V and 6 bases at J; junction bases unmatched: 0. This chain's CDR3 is CASSLDRGEQYV. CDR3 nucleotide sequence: TGCGCCAGCAGCTTGGACAGGGGCGAGCAGTACGTC.

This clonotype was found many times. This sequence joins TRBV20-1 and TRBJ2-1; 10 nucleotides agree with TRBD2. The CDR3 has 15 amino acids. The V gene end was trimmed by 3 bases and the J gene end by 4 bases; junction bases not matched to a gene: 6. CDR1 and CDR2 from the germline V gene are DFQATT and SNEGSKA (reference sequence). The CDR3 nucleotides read TGCAGTGCTAGGAAACTAGCGGGGCTATACAATGAGCAGTTCTTC. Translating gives CSARKLAGLYNEQFF.

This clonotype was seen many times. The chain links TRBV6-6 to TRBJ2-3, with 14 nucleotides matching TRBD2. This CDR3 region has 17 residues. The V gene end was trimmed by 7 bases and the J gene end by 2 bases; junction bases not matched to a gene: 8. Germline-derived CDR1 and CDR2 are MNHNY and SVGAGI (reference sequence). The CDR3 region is CASKKGTSGSPTDTQYF. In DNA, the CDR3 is TGTGCCAGCAAAAAAGGGACTAGCGGGAGCCCCACAGATACGCAGTATTTT.

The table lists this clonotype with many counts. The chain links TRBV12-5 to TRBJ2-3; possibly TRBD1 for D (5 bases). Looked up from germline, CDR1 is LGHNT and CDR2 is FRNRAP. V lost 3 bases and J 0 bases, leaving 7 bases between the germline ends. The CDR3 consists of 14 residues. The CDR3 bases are TGTGCTAGTGGTTTCACAGGTAGCACAGATACGCAGTATTTT. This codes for CASGFTGSTDTQYF.

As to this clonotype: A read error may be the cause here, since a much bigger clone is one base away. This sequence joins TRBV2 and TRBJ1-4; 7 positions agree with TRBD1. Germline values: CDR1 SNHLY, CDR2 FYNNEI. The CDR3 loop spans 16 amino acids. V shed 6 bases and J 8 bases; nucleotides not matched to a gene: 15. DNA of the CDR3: TGTGCCAGCAGGATCACACAAAACAGGGGTAAAGAAAAACTGTTTTTT. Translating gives CASRITQNRGKEKLFF.

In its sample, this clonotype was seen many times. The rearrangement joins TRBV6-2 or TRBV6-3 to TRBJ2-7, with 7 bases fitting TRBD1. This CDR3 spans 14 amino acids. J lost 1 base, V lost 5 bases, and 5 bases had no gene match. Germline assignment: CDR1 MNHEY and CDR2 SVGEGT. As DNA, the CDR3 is TGTGCCAGCAGTCCTCCGGGACAGTCCTACGAGCAGTACGTC. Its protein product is CASSPPGQSYEQYV.

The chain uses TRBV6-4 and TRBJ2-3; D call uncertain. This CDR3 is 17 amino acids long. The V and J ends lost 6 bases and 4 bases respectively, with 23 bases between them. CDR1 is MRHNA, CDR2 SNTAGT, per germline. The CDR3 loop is CASSQRWVQGTPDTQYF. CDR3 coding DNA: TGTGCCAGCAGCCAACGGTGGGTCCAAGGTACCCCAGATACGCAGTATTTT.

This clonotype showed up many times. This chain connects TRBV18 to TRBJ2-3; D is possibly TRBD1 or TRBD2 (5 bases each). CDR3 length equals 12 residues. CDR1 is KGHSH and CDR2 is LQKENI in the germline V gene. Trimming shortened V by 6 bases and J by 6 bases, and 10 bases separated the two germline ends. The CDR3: CASSKGTDTQYF. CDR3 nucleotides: TGTGCCAGCTCCAAAGGGACGGATACGCAGTATTTT.

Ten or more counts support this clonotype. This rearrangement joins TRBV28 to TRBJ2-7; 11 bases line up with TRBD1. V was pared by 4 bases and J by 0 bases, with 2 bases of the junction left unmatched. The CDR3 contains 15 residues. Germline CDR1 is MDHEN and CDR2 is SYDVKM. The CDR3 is CASSSGTGGSYEQYF. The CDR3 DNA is TGTGCCAGCAGTTCCGGGACAGGGGGCTCCTACGAGCAGTACTTC.

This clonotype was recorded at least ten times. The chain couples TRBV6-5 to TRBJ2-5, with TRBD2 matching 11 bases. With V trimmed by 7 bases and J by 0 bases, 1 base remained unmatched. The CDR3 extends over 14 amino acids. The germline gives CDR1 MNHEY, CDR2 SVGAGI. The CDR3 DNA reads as TGTGCCAGCAAACTAGCGGGAGACCAAGAGACCCAGTACTTC. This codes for CASKLAGDQETQYF.

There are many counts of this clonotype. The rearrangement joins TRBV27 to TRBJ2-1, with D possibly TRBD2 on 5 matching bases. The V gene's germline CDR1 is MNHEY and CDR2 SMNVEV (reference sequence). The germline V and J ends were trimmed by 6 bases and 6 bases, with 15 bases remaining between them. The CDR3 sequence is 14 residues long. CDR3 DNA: TGTGCCAGCAGCGCCCAAGGAGGTGTCAATGAGCAGTTCTTC. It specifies CASSAQGGVNEQFF.